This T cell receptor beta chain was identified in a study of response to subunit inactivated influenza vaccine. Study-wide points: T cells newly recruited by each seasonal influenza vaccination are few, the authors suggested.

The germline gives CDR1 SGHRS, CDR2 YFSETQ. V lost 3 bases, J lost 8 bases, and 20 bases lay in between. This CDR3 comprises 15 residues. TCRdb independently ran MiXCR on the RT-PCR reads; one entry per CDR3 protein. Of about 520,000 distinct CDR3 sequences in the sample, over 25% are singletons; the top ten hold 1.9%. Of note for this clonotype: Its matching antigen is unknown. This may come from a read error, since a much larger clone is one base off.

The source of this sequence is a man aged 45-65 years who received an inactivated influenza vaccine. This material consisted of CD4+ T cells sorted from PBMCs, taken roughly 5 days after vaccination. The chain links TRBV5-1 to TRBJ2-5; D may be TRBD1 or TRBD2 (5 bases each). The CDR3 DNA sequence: TGCGCCAGCAGCTCCCGGACATCAAAAGCGGTAACCCAGTACTTC. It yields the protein CASSSRTSKAVTQYF.